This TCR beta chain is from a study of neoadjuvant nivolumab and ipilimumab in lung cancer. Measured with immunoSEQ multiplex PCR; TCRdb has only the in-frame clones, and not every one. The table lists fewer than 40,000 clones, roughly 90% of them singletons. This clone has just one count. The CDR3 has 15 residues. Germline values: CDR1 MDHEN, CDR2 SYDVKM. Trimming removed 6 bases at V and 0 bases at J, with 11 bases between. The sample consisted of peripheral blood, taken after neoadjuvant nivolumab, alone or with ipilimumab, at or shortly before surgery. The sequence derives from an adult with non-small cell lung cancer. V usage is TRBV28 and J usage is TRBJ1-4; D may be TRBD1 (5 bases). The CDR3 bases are TGTGCCAGCAGACGGGACTTCTCAACTAATGAAAAACTGTTTTTT. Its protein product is CASRRDFSTNEKLFF. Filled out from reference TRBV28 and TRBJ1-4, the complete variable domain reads DVKVTQSSRYLVKRTGEKVFLECVQDMDHENMFWYRQDPGLGLRLIYFSYDVKMKEKGDIPEGYSVSREKKERFSLILESASTNQTSMYLCASRRDFSTNEKLFFGSGTQLSVL.